This is a list of T cell receptor beta chains from one sample in a study of cytomegalovirus exposure and HLA in healthy donors. Libraries were prepared by immunoSEQ multiplex PCR; TCRdb keeps only in-frame clonotypes and omits some of them. The sample records some 170,000 clones, roughly 80% being singletons. The sequenced sample consisted of PBMCs. These receptors originate from a man aged 25-40 years in good health and CMV-seronegative. Both conserved end residues are part of each CDR3. A D gene is named only where the DNA matches it firmly. Expanded clones get a size class; other rows say once, few or many, or leave the size out.

TRBV4-3,.,TRBD1,TRBJ2-7,15,TGCGCCAGCAGCCAAGGACAGGGGCGGACCTACGAGCAGTACTTC,CASSQGQGRTYEQYF
TRBV7-9,.,.,TRBJ1-2,12,TGTGCCAGCAGCTCCCATACGGGTGGCTACACCTTC,CASSSHTGGYTF
TRBV28,.,TRBD1,TRBJ2-7,13,TGTGCCAGTTCAGGGGGCGGCTACGACGAGCAGTACTTC,CASSGGGYDEQYF
TRBV6-5,.,.,TRBJ2-7,14,TGTGCCAGCAGCCCTTCAACAGGCTCCTACGAGCAGTACTTC,CASSPSTGSYEQYF
TRBV11-2,.,TRBD1,TRBJ2-2,16,TGTGCCAGCAGAAGTCGGGGACAGGGATATACCGGGGAGCTGTTTTTT,CASRSRGQGYTGELFF
TRBV28,.,TRBD2,TRBJ2-7,15,TGTGCCAGCACCAGAATGGCGGGAGGACCCTACGAGCAGTACTTC,CASTRMAGGPYEQYF
TRBV19,.,TRBD1,TRBJ2-5,16,TGTGCCAGTAGTATTCATAGGACAGGAAGGGAAGAGACCCAGTACTTC,CASSIHRTGREETQYF
TRBV18,once,.,TRBJ2-3,13,TGTGCCAGCTCACCAAATGCACAGAATACGCAGTATTTT,CASSPNAQNTQYF
TRBV27,.,TRBD1,TRBJ2-7,12,TGTGCCAGCAGGACAGGGGGCTACGAGCAGTACTTC,CASRTGGYEQYF
TRBV9,.,.,TRBJ1-1,13,TGTGCCAGCAGCGTAGCTATGAGGACTGAAGCTTTCTTT,CASSVAMRTEAFF
TRBV6-5,.,TRBD2,TRBJ2-1,16,TGTGCCAGCAGTTACACCCTCCCGGGACTAGCGGGGGAGCAGTTCTTC,CASSYTLPGLAGEQFF
TRBV6-4,.,.,TRBJ2-1,15,TGTGCCAGCTCACCTTCGGGAGACTCCCTAAATGAGCAGTTCTTC,CASSPSGDSLNEQFF
TRBV9,.,.,TRBJ1-2,14,TGTGCCAGCAGCCCCTGGGAGGCCAGCTATGGCTACACCTTC,CASSPWEASYGYTF
TRBV5-4,.,.,TRBJ1-1,14,TGTGCCAGCAGCTTTGGGCCCCTGAACACTGAAGCTTTCTTT,CASSFGPLNTEAFF
TRBV7-3,.,.,TRBJ2-5,14,TGTGCCAGCAGCCGGAAGGGGGTCCAAGAGACCCAGTACTTC,CASSRKGVQETQYF
TRBV27,once,.,TRBJ2-3,13,TGTGCCAGCAGAGGCTCAACAGGAGATACGCAGTATTTT,CASRGSTGDTQYF
TRBV6-5,.,TRBD1,TRBJ1-1,16,TGTGCCAGCAGTTACGTCCAATGGGCAGGGGGCAATGAAGCTTTCTTT,CASSYVQWAGGNEAFF
TRBV28,.,.,TRBJ2-7,15,TGTGCCAGCAGTTTAGCAGGGAGGTCCGCCTACGAGCAGTACTTC,CASSLAGRSAYEQYF
TRBV7-9,few,TRBD1,TRBJ1-2,14,TGTGCCAGCAGCTTCTACGGGACAGGGGATGGCTACACCTTC,CASSFYGTGDGYTF
TRBV7-3,.,.,TRBJ2-3,15,TGTGCCAGCAGCTTAGGGGACACATCCACAGATACGCAGTATTTT,CASSLGDTSTDTQYF
TRBV11-2,.,.,TRBJ1-2,14,TGTGCCAGCAGCCTAAATGAGGTGCCCAATGGCTACACCTTC,CASSLNEVPNGYTF
TRBV27,few,.,TRBJ1-6,18,TGTGCCAGCACCTCCCAGCGGGGAGGATATAGTATTAGTTCACCCCTCCACTTT,CASTSQRGGYSISSPLHF
TRBV28,.,.,TRBJ1-1,13,TGTGCCAGCAGTTTTGTGGGCTACACTGAAGCTTTCTTT,CASSFVGYTEAFF
TRBV6-5,.,.,TRBJ2-4,14,TGTGCCAGCAGCACAGGGTTGGCCAAAAACATTCAGTACTTC,CASSTGLAKNIQYF
TRBV27,.,.,TRBJ1-5,14,TGTGCCAGCAGTTCCTCCCTCGGCGGTCAGCCCCAGCATTTT,CASSSSLGGQPQHF
TRBV19,.,.,TRBJ1-2,16,TGTGCCAGTAGTATTGAGGAGCCGGCCGGCAACTATGGCTACACCTTC,CASSIEEPAGNYGYTF
TRBV28,.,.,TRBJ2-7,14,TGTGCCAGCAGTTTAACAGGGACGGCCTACGAGCAGTACTTC,CASSLTGTAYEQYF
TRBV28,.,.,TRBJ2-3,13,TGTGCCAGCAGTTTTATAATGACAGATACGCAGTATTTT,CASSFIMTDTQYF
TRBV27,.,TRBD1,TRBJ2-7,15,TGTGCCAGCAGTTTGCGGACAGGGGGGGCCTACGAGCAGTACTTC,CASSLRTGGAYEQYF
TRBV5-1,.,TRBD1,TRBJ2-1,14,TGCGCCAGCAGCTCGGACAGGGTAGGGTATGAGCAGTTCTTC,CASSSDRVGYEQFF
TRBV6-5,.,TRBD1,TRBJ1-1,15,TGTGCCAGCAGTTATACAGGGGTAATGAACACTGAAGCTTTCTTT,CASSYTGVMNTEAFF
TRBV7-3,.,.,TRBJ1-1,15,TGTGCCAGCAGCTCGTCCTCGGACAGAGGCACTGAAGCTTTCTTT,CASSSSSDRGTEAFF
TRBV7-9,.,.,TRBJ2-1,17,TGTGCCAGCAGTGCTTGGGCGGGACAGCCTACCTACAATGAGCAGTTCTTC,CASSAWAGQPTYNEQFF
TRBV27,.,TRBD1,TRBJ2-7,13,TGTGCCAGCAGTTTAGACAGGGGGTACGAGCAGTACTTC,CASSLDRGYEQYF
TRBV30,.,.,TRBJ2-6,13,TGTGCCTGGAGTGTTCAGGGTGCTCACGTCCTGACTTTC,CAWSVQGAHVLTF
TRBV5-6,.,TRBD1,TRBJ2-7,16,TGTGCCAGCAGCACGGCCGGGACAGCTATTTCCTACGAGCAGTACTTC,CASSTAGTAISYEQYF
TRBV6-1,.,.,TRBJ1-2,14,TGTGCCAGCAGTGAAGCCCCTGGACAGTTCGGCTACACCTTC,CASSEAPGQFGYTF
TRBV29-1,once,.,TRBJ1-5,16,TGCAGCGTTAAGGGCGGTAAAAGGAGGGATCCTCAGCCCCAGCATTTT,CSVKGGKRRDPQPQHF
TRBV5-1,.,.,TRBJ1-1,13,TGCGCCAGCAGCTATGGTCAGGGCGGTGAAGCTTTCTTT,CASSYGQGGEAFF
TRBV28,.,.,TRBJ2-7,15,TGTGCCAGCAGCTTGGACGGGAGCTTCTCCTACGAGCAGTACTTC,CASSLDGSFSYEQYF
TRBV21-1,.,.,TRBJ2-5,15,TGTGCCACTGAGATGGGGGGACTGGGTCAAGAGACCCAGTACTTC,CATEMGGLGQETQYF
TRBV27,.,TRBD2,TRBJ2-3,13,TGTGCCAGCAGTATTGGGGGGGGGTACACGCAGTATTTT,CASSIGGGYTQYF